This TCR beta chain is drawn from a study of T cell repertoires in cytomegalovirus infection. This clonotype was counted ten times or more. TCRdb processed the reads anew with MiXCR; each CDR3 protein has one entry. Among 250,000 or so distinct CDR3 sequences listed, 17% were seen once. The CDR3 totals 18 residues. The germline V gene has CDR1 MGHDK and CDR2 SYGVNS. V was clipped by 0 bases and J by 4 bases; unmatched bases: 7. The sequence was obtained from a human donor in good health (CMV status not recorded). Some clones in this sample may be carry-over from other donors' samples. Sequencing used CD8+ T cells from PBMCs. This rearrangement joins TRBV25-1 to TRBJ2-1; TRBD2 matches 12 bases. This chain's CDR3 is CASSEYSTSGGQYNEQFF. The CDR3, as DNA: TGTGCCAGCAGTGAATATAGCACTAGCGGGGGGCAGTACAATGAGCAGTTCTTC.